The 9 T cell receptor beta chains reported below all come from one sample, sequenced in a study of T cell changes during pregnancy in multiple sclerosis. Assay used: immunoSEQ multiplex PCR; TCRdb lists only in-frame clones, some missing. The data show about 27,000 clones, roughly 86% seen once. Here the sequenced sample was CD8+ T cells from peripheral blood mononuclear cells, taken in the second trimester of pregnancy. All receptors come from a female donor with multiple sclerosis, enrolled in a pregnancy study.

DNA for the CDR3: TGTGCCAGCAGGACACAGAGACAGAAGCCCGGAAACACCATATATTTT. It specifies CASRTQRQKPGNTIYF. The chain carries TRBV2 and TRBJ1-3; weak D call: TRBD1 (5 bases). Germline assignment: CDR1 SNHLY and CDR2 FYNNEI. Between the trimmed V and J ends, which lost 6 bases and 4 bases, there was a span of 19 bases. The CDR3 is 16 amino acids.

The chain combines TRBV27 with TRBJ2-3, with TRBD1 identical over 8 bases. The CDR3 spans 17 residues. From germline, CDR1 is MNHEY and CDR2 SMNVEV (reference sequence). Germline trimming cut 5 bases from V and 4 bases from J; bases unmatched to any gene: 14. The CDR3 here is CASSPLHSDRGADTQYF. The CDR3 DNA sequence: TGTGCCAGCAGTCCCCTTCATTCCGACAGGGGAGCAGATACGCAGTATTTT.

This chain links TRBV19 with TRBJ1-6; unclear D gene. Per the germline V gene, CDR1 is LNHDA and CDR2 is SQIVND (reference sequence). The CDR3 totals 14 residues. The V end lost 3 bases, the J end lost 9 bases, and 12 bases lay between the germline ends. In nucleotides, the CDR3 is TGTGCCAGTAGTATCGGCCAGGTCGGTTCACCCCTCCACTTT. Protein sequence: CASSIGQVGSPLHF.

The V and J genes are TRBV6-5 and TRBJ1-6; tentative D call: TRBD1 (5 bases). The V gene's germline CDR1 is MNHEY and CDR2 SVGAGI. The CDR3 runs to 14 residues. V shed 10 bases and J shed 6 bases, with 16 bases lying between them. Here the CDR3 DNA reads TGTGCCACCTCCTATTCTCAGGGTAATTCACCCCTCCACTTT. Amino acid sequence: CATSYSQGNSPLHF.

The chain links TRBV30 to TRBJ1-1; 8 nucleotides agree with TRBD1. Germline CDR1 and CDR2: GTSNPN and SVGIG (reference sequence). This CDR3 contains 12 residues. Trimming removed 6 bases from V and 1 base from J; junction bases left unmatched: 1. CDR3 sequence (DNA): TGTGCCTGCACAGGGGGGAACACTGAAGCTTTCTTT. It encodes CACTGGNTEAFF.

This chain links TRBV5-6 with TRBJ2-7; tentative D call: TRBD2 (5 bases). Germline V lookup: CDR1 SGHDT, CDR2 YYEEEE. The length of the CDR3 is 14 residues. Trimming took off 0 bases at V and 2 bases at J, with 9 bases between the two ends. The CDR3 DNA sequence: TGTGCCAGCAGCTTGGGAGGGAAACCCTACGAGCAGTACTTC. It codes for CASSLGGKPYEQYF.

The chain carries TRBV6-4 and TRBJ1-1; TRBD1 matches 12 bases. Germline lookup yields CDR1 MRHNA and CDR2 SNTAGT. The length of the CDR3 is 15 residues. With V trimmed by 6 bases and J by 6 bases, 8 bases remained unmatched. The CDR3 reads CASRVLGTGGSEAFF. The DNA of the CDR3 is TGTGCCAGCAGGGTACTAGGGACAGGGGGCTCTGAAGCTTTCTTT.

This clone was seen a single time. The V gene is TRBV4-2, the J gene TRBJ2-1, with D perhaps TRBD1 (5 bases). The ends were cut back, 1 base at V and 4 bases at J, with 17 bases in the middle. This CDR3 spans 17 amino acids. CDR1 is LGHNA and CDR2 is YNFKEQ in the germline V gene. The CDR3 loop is CASSQGGFNSFYNEQFF. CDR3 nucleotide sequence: TGTGCCAGCAGCCAAGGGGGCTTCAACTCCTTTTACAATGAGCAGTTCTTC.

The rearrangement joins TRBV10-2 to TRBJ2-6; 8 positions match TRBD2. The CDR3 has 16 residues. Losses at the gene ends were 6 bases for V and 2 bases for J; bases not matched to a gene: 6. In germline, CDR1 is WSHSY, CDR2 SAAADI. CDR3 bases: TGCGCCAGCAGGACCTCGGGAGGGCCTGGGGCCAACGTCCTGACTTTC. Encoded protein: CASRTSGGPGANVLTF.